The TCR beta chain under discussion was sequenced for a study of shared clonotypes between healthy human individuals. Findings and caveats of the study: Across subsets, estimated richness was generally greater for naive than for memory populations. Non-shared clonotypes displayed generation probabilities falling below those of clonotypes present in all four donors.

The J segment lost 1 base and the V segment lost 2 bases, leaving 9 bases of the junction unmatched. Germline loops: CDR1 MGHRA, CDR2 YSYEKL. CDR3 length: 17 amino acids. Cells designated naive CD8 were CD45RO-negative and were positively selected for CCR7, with terminally differentiated effector memory CD45RA+ cells excluded. Recent vaccinations or acute infections were absent in the healthy HIV-negative adult donors. A remark on this clone: No antigen is known for it.

Every subset's genomic DNA went evenly onto several immunoSEQ plates. Clones were read by immunoSEQ multiplex PCR, and TCRdb kept only the in-frame ones, dropping some. Of about 2 million clones in the sample, approximately 94% were seen once. The clonotype originates from a man younger than 30 in good health. This chain uses TRBV4-1 with TRBJ2-7, with 9 bases fitting TRBD1. Sequencing was performed on naive CD8+ T cells sorted from blood. CDR3 nucleotides: TGCGCCAGCAGCCAACCGGGACAGGGCCATGAATCCTACGAGCAGTACTTC. Residues: CASSQPGQGHESYEQYF.